This passage covers 27 T cell receptor beta chains from one sample sequenced in a study of T cells in Graves' hyperthyroidism and ophthalmopathy. The investigators amplified TCR beta CDR3 regions from RNA transcripts. With the HTBI primer set, the TCR CDR3 went through a first round of RT-PCR. In TCRdb, the multiplex PCR reads were re-called with MiXCR into one record per CDR3 protein. There are some 440,000 distinct CDR3 sequences in the sample; less than 20% occur only once, and 14% lies in the top ten. Sequenced material: blood. The receptors were gathered from a woman aged 18-29 years with Graves' hyperthyroidism.

The chain couples TRBV19 to TRBJ2-4; D possibly corresponds to TRBD1 (7 bases). The CDR3 contains 19 residues. Germline V CDR1 and CDR2: LNHDA, SQIVND (reference sequence). V lost 6 bases to trimming and J lost 2 bases, with 26 bases between them. The CDR3 loop reads CASSRTGRGVEGSKNIQYF. The CDR3 nucleotides read TGTGCCAGTAGCCGGACAGGACGCGGGGTGGAGGGTTCCAAAAACATTCAGTACTTC.

This clonotype has ten or more counts. The genes are TRBV29-1 and TRBJ2-7; D possibly corresponds to TRBD1 (6 bases). Trimming cost V 4 bases and J 3 bases, with 16 bases left between them. Germline CDR1 reads SQVTM; CDR2 reads ANQGSEA. The CDR3 loop spans 14 amino acids. The CDR3 DNA reads TGCAGCGTTGTAGTGGACAGAATCCACTACGAGCAGTACTTC. This codes for CSVVVDRIHYEQYF.

In its sample, this clonotype was seen a few times. The CDR3: CSARDRPGQGAGSYTF. The DNA for the CDR3 is TGCAGTGCTAGAGATCGTCCCGGACAGGGGGCCGGGAGCTACACCTTC. This chain joins TRBV20-1 and TRBJ1-2; 11 nucleotides match TRBD1. Per germline, CDR1 DFQATT and CDR2 SNEGSKA (reference sequence). With V trimmed by 0 bases and J by 9 bases, 12 bases remained unmatched. The CDR3 runs 16 residues.

This clonotype has only one observation. This may arise from a read error, as a much more abundant clone is one base away. The rearrangement uses TRBV27 and TRBJ1-5; D gene ambiguous. The length of the CDR3 is 14 residues. V gave up 3 bases and J gave up 7 bases, with 13 bases separating them. Germline CDR1 and CDR2: MNHEY and SMNVEV (reference sequence). The CDR3 here is CASSFVPLGQPQHF. CDR3 nucleotides: TGTGCCAGCAGTTTTGTGCCCCTTGGCCAGCCCCAGCATTTT.

Many counts were recorded for this clonotype. V is TRBV5-1 and J is TRBJ1-2, with a weak D call TRBD1 (6 bases). V lost 0 bases to trimming and J lost 3 bases, with 18 bases between them. The CDR3 has 17 residues. CDR1 SGHRS and CDR2 YFSETQ come from the germline V gene. The CDR3 nucleotides read TGCGCCAGCAGCTTGGAGTCGTTTGGACAGCGACACTATGGCTACACCTTC. Translated, it gives CASSLESFGQRHYGYTF.

The chain joins TRBV6-9 to TRBJ1-6; D is uncertain. Germline-derived CDR1 and CDR2 are MNHGY and SVAAGI. This CDR3 has 15 amino acids. Trimming left V 3 bases short and J 7 bases short, with 13 bases between. This CDR3 is CASSYFGAANSPLHF. The CDR3 DNA reads TGTGCCAGCAGTTACTTCGGAGCAGCGAATTCACCCCTCCACTTT.

This clonotype showed up just a few times. The chain employs TRBV7-3 and TRBJ1-1; possibly TRBD1 for D (6 bases). V lost 5 bases to trimming and J lost 7 bases, with 17 bases between them. The V gene's germline CDR1 is SGHTA and CDR2 FQGTGA. CDR3 length: 14 amino acids. The CDR3 bases are TGTGCCAGCAGCCTAAAGGGGGGACGAGGTGAAGCTTTCTTT. Protein sequence: CASSLKGGRGEAFF.

This clonotype was seen a few times. The V gene is TRBV4-1, the J gene TRBJ2-1; D is undetermined. The CDR3 extends over 17 amino acids. The germline CDR1 and CDR2 sequences are MGHRA and YSYEKL. Trimming removed 3 bases from V and 0 bases from J, with 15 bases in between. The CDR3 nucleotides read TGCGCCAGCAGCCAGACCTTACGGCCCAGCTCCTACAATGAGCAGTTCTTC. Residues: CASSQTLRPSSYNEQFF.

This clonotype came up a few times. The chain couples TRBV10-3 to TRBJ2-3, with D unresolved. Germline values: CDR1 ENHRY, CDR2 SYGVKD. The CDR3 length is 13 residues. V dropped 2 bases and J dropped 2 bases, with 5 bases sitting between them. CDR3 DNA sequence: TGTGCCATCAGTGAGCGCTCCACAGATACGCAGTATTTT. Protein: CAISERSTDTQYF.

This clonotype was seen a handful of times. The chain is built from TRBV20-1 and TRBJ2-1; D might be TRBD2 (6 bases). V lost 0 bases and J lost 4, with 16 bases in between. The V gene's germline CDR1 is DFQATT and CDR2 SNEGSKA (reference sequence). CDR3 length: 16 residues. CDR3 DNA: TGCAGTGCTAGAGATAACTGGGACTCATCGTACAATGAGCAGTTCTTC. Encoded protein: CSARDNWDSSYNEQFF.

Of note for this clonotype: Just one base apart from a much larger clone, this may be a read error. The chain recombines TRBV14 with TRBJ2-7; D ambiguous. The CDR3 runs 12 residues. Trimming removed 1 base at V and 4 bases at J, with 5 bases between. Germline values: CDR1 SGHDN, CDR2 FVKESK. The CDR3 reads CASSQVTYEQYF. DNA for the CDR3: TGTGCCAGCAGCCAAGTCACGTACGAGCAGTACTTC.

The V gene is TRBV27, the J gene TRBJ2-7; perhaps TRBD2 as D (5 bases). Per germline, CDR1 MNHEY and CDR2 SMNVEV (reference sequence). The CDR3 loop spans 16 amino acids. V was pared by 3 bases and J by 3 bases, with 18 bases between. The chain's CDR3 is CASSFYSGASRYEQYF. CDR3 bases: TGTGCCAGCAGTTTTTACAGCGGAGCCAGCCGCTACGAGCAGTACTTC.

J is TRBJ2-1 and V is TRBV10-1; D not resolved. There are 13 residues in the CDR3. Germline CDR1 WNHNN, CDR2 SYGVQD (reference sequence). V lost 4 bases, J lost 13 bases, and 17 bases lay in between. This CDR3 is CASSVGSADPQFF. CDR3 bases: TGCGCCAGCAGTGTGGGTTCGGCGGATCCCCAGTTCTTC.

The chain links TRBV7-2 to TRBJ1-6; 8 nucleotides align to TRBD1. Trimming removed 2 bases from V and 12 bases from J; junction bases left unmatched: 15. The CDR3 loop spans 17 amino acids. Germline-derived CDR1 and CDR2 are SGHTA and FQGNSA. The CDR3 loop reads CASSLSAGGYPWIPLHF. The CDR3 DNA reads as TGTGCCAGCAGCTTATCAGCAGGGGGCTACCCCTGGATACCCCTCCACTTT.

This clonotype was found many times. CDR3 region: CAISATRGLETQYF. In DNA form, the CDR3 reads TGTGCCATCAGTGCGACCAGGGGGCTGGAGACCCAGTACTTC. This chain connects TRBV10-3 to TRBJ2-5; 8 bases agree with TRBD1. Germline V CDR1 and CDR2: ENHRY, SYGVKD. The V gene end was trimmed by 4 bases and the J gene end by 5 bases; junction bases not matched to a gene: 6. There are 14 residues in the CDR3.

The sample holds a few counts of this clonotype. The chain links TRBV7-8 to TRBJ2-4; 10 nucleotides match TRBD1. There are 14 residues in the CDR3. The germline gives CDR1 SGHVS, CDR2 FQNEAQ. The J segment lost 7 bases and the V segment lost 5 bases, leaving 5 bases of the junction unmatched. CDR3 nucleotide sequence: TGTGCCAGCAGCACCCCGGGACAGGGGAACATTCAGTACTTC. Translated: CASSTPGQGNIQYF.

The chain has TRBV29-1 and TRBJ2-4; 8 nucleotides align to TRBD1. V lost 7 bases, J lost 7 bases, and 6 bases stayed unmatched. The CDR3 covers 12 residues. Germline V gene lookup returns CDR1 SQVTM and CDR2 ANQGSEA. The CDR3 bases are TGCAGCGCCGGGACAGGTACTAACATTCAGTACTTC. This gives the protein CSAGTGTNIQYF.

This clonotype has more than one count but fewer than ten. The J gene is TRBJ2-7, the V gene TRBV12-3 or TRBV12-4; D not certain. This CDR3 comprises 15 residues. Trimming removed 1 base at V and 0 bases at J, with 10 bases between. CDR3 DNA: TGTGCCAGCAGTTTAGAAAGGGTTGGCTCCTACGAGCAGTACTTC. Encoded protein: CASSLERVGSYEQYF.

This clonotype has only a few counts. The junction differs from germline at one of its ends, possibly a read error. This sequence joins TRBV6-1 and TRBJ2-2; D ambiguous. Per the germline V gene, CDR1 is MNHNS and CDR2 is SASEGT. This CDR3 is built from 12 residues. CDR3 DNA sequence: TGTGCCAGCAGGTTTCACACCGAGGAGCTGTTTTTT. Its translation is CASRFHTEELFF.

V gene TRBV6-6 combines with J gene TRBJ2-1; D is perhaps TRBD2 (6 bases). Deletions cut 1 base from V and 4 bases from J, with 14 bases between. The germline gives CDR1 MNHNY, CDR2 SVGAGI (reference sequence). The CDR3 covers 16 residues. The CDR3 sequence is CASSYLQASAYNEQFF. DNA for the CDR3: TGTGCCAGCAGTTACTTGCAGGCTAGCGCGTACAATGAGCAGTTCTTC.

The chain has TRBV29-1 and TRBJ2-7, with unresolved D. The germline gives CDR1 SQVTM, CDR2 ANQGSEA. V was clipped by 4 bases and J by 6 bases, with 13 bases between them. The CDR3 contains 12 residues. CDR3 in DNA: TGCAGCGTTGCGCTTCCCCCGGGCGAGCAGTACTTC. Protein: CSVALPPGEQYF.

This clonotype was counted a few times. This rearrangement joins TRBV29-1 to TRBJ2-5, with D maybe TRBD1 (5 bases). Trimming pared 2 bases from V and 2 bases from J, leaving 12 bases between. The CDR3 has 14 residues. Germline V gives CDR1 SQVTM, CDR2 ANQGSEA. Written as DNA, the CDR3 is TGCAGCGTTGAATGGGGCAGGATTCAAGAGACCCAGTACTTC. It yields the protein CSVEWGRIQETQYF. The full variable domain, in which reference TRBV29-1 and TRBJ2-5 provide the parts outside the CDR3, is SAVISQKPSRDICQRGTSLTIQCQVDSQVTMMFWYRQQPGQSLTLIATANQGSEATYESGFVIDKFPISRPNLTFSTLTVSNMSPEDSSIYLCSVEWGRIQETQYFGPGTRLLVL.

This clonotype was observed at least ten times. This rearrangement joins TRBV28 to TRBJ2-5; no definite D call. The CDR3 spans 11 residues. Germline-derived CDR1 and CDR2 are MDHEN and SYDVKM. V shed 6 bases and J shed 5 bases, with 7 bases lying between them. CDR3 residues: CASRGDETQYF. The CDR3 nucleotides read TGTGCCAGCAGAGGAGATGAGACCCAGTACTTC.

This clonotype was detected only a few times. The V and J genes are TRBV7-3 and TRBJ2-1; the match to TRBD1 covers 7 bases. V shed 10 bases, J shed 5 bases, and the junction held 11 bases outside the gene matches. CDR3 length: 14 residues. The germline V gene encodes CDR1 SGHTA and CDR2 FQGTGA. The CDR3: CATKGRGLNNEQFF. The CDR3 DNA is TGTGCCACGAAAGGAAGGGGGCTAAACAATGAGCAGTTCTTC.

In its sample, this clonotype was seen many times. J is TRBJ2-3 and V is TRBV5-1; D tentatively reads TRBD1 or TRBD2 (6 bases each). The CDR3 consists of 15 residues. Per germline, CDR1 SGHRS and CDR2 YFSETQ. Trimming left V 4 bases short and J 1 base short, with 13 bases between. The CDR3 loop is CASSQGGSGTDTQYF. The CDR3 coding sequence is TGCGCCAGCAGCCAAGGGGGGAGCGGCACAGATACGCAGTATTTT.

J is TRBJ1-2 and V is TRBV6-6; D not resolved. This CDR3 spans 14 amino acids. CDR1 is MNHNY, CDR2 SVGAGI, per germline (reference sequence). Trimming took 2 bases from V and 5 from J, leaving 12 bases between them. As DNA, the CDR3 is TGTGCCAGCAGTTACGCCCCAGCGGGGTATGGCTACACCTTC. Protein product: CASSYAPAGYGYTF.

This clonotype was recorded at least ten times. J is TRBJ2-6 and V is TRBV10-3, with D unclear. The V and J ends lost 4 bases and 0 bases respectively, with 7 bases between them. The CDR3 is 15 amino acids. CDR1 is ENHRY, CDR2 SYGVKD, per germline. The CDR3 region has the DNA TGTGCCATCAGTGTTGGTATCTCTGGGGCCAACGTCCTGACTTTC. This translates into CAISVGISGANVLTF.